Sequencing of this T cell receptor (beta chain) was carried out in a study of graft-versus-host responses after intestinal transplantation. Points from the study as a whole: Declining HvG levels early post-transplant were linked to peak circulating GvH clone levels.

Libraries were prepared by immunoSEQ multiplex PCR; TCRdb keeps only in-frame clonotypes and omits some of them. The data show 50,000 to 75,000 clones, with more than 85% seen just once and approximately 1.5% held by the top ten. Worth noting for this clone: Its antigen is not known.

The CDR3 runs to 19 residues. Looked up from germline, CDR1 is MNHEY and CDR2 is SMNVEV (reference sequence). V was pared by 4 bases and J by 0 bases, with 9 bases of the junction left unmatched. This sample comprised unstimulated CD8+ T cells sorted from spleen or lymph node cells, obtained before transplant. The chain employs TRBV27 and TRBJ2-1; 13 nucleotides align to TRBD2. The receptor's source is a human donor who was the organ donor for an intestinal transplant. This CDR3 reads CASSSTSGRALYSYNEQFF. CDR3 DNA sequence: TGTGCCAGCAGTTCCACTAGCGGGAGGGCTTTATACTCCTACAATGAGCAGTTCTTC.